The TCR beta chain described here comes from a study of T cell responses to AZD1222 COVID-19 vaccine. Sequenced by immunoSEQ multiplex PCR; TCRdb stores in-frame clones only, minus some. Of approximately 130,000 clones in the sample, around 90% were seen once. Germline V gives CDR1 SGHTA, CDR2 FQGNSA. This CDR3 spans 14 amino acids. Unmatched junction bases numbered 2, after V lost 3 bases and J lost 1 base. Sequenced material: peripheral blood, taken 28 days after the second AZD1222 dose. This chain uses TRBV7-2 with TRBJ1-1; 7 bases are a match to TRBD1. The sequence was collected from an adult who received the AZD1222 COVID-19 vaccine. CDR3 nucleotide sequence: TGTGCCAGCAGCTTCAAGGGGGCGAACACTGAAGCTTTCTTT. Amino acid sequence: CASSFKGANTEAFF.